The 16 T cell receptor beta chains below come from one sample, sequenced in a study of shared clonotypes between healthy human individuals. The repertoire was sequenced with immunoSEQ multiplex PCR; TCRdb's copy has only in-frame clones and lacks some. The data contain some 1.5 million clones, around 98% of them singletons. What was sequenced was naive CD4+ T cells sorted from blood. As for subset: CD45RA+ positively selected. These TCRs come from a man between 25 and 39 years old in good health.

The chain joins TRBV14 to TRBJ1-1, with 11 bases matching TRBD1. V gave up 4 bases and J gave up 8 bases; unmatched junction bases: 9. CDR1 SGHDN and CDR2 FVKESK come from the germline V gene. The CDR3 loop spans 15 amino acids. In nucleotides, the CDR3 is TGTGCCAGCAGCCTAAGGACAGGGGGCGCCTCGGAAGCTTTCTTT. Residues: CASSLRTGGASEAFF.

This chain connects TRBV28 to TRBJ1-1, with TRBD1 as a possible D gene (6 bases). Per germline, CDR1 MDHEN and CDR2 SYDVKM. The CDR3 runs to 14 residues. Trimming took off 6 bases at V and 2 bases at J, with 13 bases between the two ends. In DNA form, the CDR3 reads TGTGCCAGCAGAAGGGGGGGGCTCAACACTGAAGCTTTCTTT. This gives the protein CASRRGGLNTEAFF. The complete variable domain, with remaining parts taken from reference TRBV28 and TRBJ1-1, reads DVKVTQSSRYLVKRTGEKVFLECVQDMDHENMFWYRQDPGLGLRLIYFSYDVKMKEKGDIPEGYSVSREKKERFSLILESASTNQTSMYLCASRRGGLNTEAFFGQGTRLTVV.

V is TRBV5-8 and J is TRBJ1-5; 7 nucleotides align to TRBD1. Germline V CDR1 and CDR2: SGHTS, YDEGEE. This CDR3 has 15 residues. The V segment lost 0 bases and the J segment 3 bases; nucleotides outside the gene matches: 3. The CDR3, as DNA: TGTGCCAGCAGCTTGGCAGGGGGTTACAATCAGCCCCAGCATTTT. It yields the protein CASSLAGGYNQPQHF.

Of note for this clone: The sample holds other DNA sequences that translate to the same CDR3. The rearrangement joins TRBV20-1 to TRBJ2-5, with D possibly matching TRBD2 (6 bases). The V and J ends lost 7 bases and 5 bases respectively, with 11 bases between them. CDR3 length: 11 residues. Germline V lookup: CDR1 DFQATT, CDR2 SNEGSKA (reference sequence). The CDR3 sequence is CSVLRGETQYF. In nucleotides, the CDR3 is TGCAGTGTATTGCGGGGCGAGACCCAGTACTTC.

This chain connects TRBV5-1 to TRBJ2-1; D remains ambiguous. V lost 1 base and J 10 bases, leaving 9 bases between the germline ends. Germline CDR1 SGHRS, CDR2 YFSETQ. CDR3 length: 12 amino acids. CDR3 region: CASSLTRGEQFF. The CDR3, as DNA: TGCGCCAGCAGCTTGACTCGAGGCGAGCAGTTCTTC.

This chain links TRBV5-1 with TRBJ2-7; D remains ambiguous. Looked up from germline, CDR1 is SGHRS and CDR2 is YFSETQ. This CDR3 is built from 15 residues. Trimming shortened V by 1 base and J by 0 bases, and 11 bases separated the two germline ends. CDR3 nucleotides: TGCGCCAGCAGCTTGACCCCCCTACCCTCCTACGAGCAGTACTTC. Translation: CASSLTPLPSYEQYF. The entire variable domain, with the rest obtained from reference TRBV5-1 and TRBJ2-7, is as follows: KAGVTQTPRYLIKTRGQQVTLSCSPISGHRSVSWYQQTPGQGLQFLFEYFSETQRNKGNFPGRFSGRQFSNSRSEMNVSTLELGDSALYLCASSLTPLPSYEQYFGPGTRLTVT.

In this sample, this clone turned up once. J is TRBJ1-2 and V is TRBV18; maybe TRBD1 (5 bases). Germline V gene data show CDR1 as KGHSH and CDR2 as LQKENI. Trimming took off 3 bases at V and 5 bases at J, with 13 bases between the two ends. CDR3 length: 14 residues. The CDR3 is CASSPRGSGYGYTF. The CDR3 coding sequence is TGTGCCAGCTCACCGAGGGGTTCTGGGTATGGCTACACCTTC.

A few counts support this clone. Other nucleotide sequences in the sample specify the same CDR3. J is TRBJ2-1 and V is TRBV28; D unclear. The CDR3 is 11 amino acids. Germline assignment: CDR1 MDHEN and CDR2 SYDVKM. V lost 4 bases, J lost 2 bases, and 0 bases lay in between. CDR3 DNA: TGTGCCAGCAGTTCCTACAATGAGCAGTTCTTC. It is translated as CASSSYNEQFF.

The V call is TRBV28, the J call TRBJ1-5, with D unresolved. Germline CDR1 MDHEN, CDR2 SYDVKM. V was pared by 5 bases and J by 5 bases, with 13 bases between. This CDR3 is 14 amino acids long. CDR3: CASSARRRDQPQHF. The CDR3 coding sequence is TGTGCCAGCAGTGCCCGGAGGCGGGATCAGCCCCAGCATTTT.

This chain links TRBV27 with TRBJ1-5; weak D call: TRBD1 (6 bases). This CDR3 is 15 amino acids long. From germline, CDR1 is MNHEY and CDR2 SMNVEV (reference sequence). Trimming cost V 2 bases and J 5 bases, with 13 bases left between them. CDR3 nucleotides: TGTGCCAGCAGTTTAAGTACAGGGAAATATCAGCCCCAGCATTTT. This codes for CASSLSTGKYQPQHF.

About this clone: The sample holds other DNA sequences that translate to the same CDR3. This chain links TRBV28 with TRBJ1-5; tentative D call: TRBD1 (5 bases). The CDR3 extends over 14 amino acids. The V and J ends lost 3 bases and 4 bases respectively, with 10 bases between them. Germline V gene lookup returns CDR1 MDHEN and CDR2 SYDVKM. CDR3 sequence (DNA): TGTGCCAGCAGTTTGATCCGGGGGAATCAGCCCCAGCATTTT. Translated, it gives CASSLIRGNQPQHF.

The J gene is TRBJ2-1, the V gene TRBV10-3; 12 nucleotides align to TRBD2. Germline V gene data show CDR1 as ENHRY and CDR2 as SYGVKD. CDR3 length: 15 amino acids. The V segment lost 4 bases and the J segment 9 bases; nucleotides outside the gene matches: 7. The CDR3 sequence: CAISGLAGDGREQFF. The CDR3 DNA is TGTGCCATCAGTGGACTAGCGGGAGACGGGCGTGAGCAGTTCTTC.

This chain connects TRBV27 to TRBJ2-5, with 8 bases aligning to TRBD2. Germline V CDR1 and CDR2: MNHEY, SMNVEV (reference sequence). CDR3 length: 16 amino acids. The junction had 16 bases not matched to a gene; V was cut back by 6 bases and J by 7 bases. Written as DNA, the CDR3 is TGTGCCAGCAGCAAAGGACCCCGGGAGGGTCTGGCGACCCAGTACTTC. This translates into CASSKGPREGLATQYF.

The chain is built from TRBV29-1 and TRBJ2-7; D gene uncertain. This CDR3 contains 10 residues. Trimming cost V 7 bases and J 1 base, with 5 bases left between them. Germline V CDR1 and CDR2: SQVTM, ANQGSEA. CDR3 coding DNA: TGCAGCGCCTTATCCTACGAGCAGTACTTC. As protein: CSALSYEQYF.

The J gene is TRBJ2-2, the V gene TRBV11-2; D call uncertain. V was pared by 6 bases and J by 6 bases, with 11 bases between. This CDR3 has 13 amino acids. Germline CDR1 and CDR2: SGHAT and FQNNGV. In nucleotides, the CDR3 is TGTGCCAGCAGGGCAACGGTCCCCGGGGAGCTGTTTTTT. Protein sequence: CASRATVPGELFF.

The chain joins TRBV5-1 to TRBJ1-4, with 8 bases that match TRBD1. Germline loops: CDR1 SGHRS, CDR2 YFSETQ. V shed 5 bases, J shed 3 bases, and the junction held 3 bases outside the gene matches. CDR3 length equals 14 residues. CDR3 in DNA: TGCGCCAGCAGATCGACAGGGGCTAATGAAAAACTGTTTTTT. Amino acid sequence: CASRSTGANEKLFF.